This T cell receptor (beta chain) was sequenced in a study of blood T cell repertoires in COVID-19. Overall study: In each case, the material was cDNA or gDNA derived from T cells, B-cell-depleted T cells, or PBMCs.

The repertoire was sequenced with immunoSEQ multiplex PCR; TCRdb's copy has only in-frame clones and lacks some. The sample carries fewer than 75,000 clones, about 88% recorded once. This CDR3 comprises 16 residues. Germline trimming cut 4 bases from V and 9 bases from J; bases unmatched to any gene: 9. Germline V gene data show CDR1 as LGHDT and CDR2 as YNNKEL (reference sequence). The sample consisted of peripheral blood. The chain recombines TRBV3-1 (or the pseudogene TRBV3-2) with TRBJ1-6, with 10 bases lining up with TRBD1. The sequence was obtained from a man between 65 and 85 years old with acute or convalescent COVID-19. The chain's CDR3 is CASSLSRTGGVSPLHF. The CDR3 coding sequence is TGTGCCAGCAGCCTATCCCGGACAGGGGGTGTTTCACCCCTCCACTTT.